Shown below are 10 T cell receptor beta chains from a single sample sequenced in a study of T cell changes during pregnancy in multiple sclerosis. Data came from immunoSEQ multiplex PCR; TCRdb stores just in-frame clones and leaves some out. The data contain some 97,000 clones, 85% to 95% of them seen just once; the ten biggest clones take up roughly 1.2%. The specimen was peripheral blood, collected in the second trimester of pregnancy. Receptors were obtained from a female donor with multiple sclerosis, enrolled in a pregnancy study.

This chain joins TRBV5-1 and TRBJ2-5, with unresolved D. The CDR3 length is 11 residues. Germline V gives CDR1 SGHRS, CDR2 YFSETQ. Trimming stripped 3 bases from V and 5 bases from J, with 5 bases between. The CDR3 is CASSSRETQYF. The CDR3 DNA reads TGCGCCAGCAGCTCGAGGGAGACCCAGTACTTC. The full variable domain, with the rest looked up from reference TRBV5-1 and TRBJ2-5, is KAGVTQTPRYLIKTRGQQVTLSCSPISGHRSVSWYQQTPGQGLQFLFEYFSETQRNKGNFPGRFSGRQFSNSRSEMNVSTLELGDSALYLCASSSRETQYFGPGTRLLVL.

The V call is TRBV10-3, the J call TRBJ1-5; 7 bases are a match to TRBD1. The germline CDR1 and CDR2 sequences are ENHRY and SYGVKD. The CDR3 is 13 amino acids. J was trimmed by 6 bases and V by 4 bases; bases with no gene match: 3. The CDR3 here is CAISVDRVQPQHF. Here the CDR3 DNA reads TGTGCCATCAGTGTCGACAGGGTTCAGCCCCAGCATTTT.

CDR3 region: CAWSRPGLPDYNEQFF. The CDR3 coding sequence is TGTGCCTGGAGCCGCCCCGGACTACCAGACTACAATGAGCAGTTCTTC. The chain combines TRBV30 with TRBJ2-1; tentative D call: TRBD2 (6 bases). The CDR3 is made up of 16 amino acids. In germline, CDR1 is GTSNPN, CDR2 SVGIG (reference sequence). V was pared by 3 bases and J by 3 bases, with 18 bases between.

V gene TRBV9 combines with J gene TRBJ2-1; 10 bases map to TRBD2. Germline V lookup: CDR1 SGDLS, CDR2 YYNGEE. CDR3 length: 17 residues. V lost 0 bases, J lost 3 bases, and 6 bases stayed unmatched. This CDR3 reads CASSVDPGLANYNEQFF. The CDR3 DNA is TGTGCCAGCAGCGTAGATCCGGGACTAGCGAACTACAATGAGCAGTTCTTC.

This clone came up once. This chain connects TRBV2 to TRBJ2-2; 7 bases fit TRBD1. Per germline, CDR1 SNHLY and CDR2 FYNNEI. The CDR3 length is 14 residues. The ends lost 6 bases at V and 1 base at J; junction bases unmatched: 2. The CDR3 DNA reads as TGTGCCAGCAGGCGGACAGGGAACACCGGGGAGCTGTTTTTT. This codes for CASRRTGNTGELFF.

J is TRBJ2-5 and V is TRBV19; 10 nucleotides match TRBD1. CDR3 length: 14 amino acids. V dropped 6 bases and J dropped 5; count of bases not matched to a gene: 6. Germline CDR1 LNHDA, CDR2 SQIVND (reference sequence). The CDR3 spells CASRRTGGMETQYF. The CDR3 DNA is TGTGCCAGTAGGAGGACAGGGGGAATGGAGACCCAGTACTTC.

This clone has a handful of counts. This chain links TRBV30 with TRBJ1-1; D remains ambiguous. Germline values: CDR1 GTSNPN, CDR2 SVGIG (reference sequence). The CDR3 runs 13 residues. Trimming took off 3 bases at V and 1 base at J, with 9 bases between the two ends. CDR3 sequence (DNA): TGTGCCTGGAGAGGGAGCGGGAACACTGAAGCTTTCTTT. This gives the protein CAWRGSGNTEAFF.

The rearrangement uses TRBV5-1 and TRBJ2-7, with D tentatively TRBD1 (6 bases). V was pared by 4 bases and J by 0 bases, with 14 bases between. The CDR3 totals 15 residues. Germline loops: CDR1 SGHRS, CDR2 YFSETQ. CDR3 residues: CASSPRTASSYEQYF. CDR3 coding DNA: TGCGCCAGCAGCCCCCGGACAGCTTCCTCCTACGAGCAGTACTTC. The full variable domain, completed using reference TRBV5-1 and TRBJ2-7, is KAGVTQTPRYLIKTRGQQVTLSCSPISGHRSVSWYQQTPGQGLQFLFEYFSETQRNKGNFPGRFSGRQFSNSRSEMNVSTLELGDSALYLCASSPRTASSYEQYFGPGTRLTVT.

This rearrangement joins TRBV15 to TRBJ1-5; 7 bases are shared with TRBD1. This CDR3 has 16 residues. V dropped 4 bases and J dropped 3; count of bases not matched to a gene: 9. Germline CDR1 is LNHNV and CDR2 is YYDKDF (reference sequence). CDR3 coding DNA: TGTGCCACCAGCACCGCGGGACAGCGGGTCAATCAGCCCCAGCATTTT. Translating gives CATSTAGQRVNQPQHF.

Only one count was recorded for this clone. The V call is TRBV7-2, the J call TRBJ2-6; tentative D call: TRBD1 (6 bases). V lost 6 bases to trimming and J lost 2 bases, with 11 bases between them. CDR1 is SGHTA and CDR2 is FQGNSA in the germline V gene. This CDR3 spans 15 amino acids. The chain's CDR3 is CASRKTGTGANVLTF. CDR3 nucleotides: TGTGCCAGCAGGAAAACAGGGACTGGGGCCAACGTCCTGACTTTC.